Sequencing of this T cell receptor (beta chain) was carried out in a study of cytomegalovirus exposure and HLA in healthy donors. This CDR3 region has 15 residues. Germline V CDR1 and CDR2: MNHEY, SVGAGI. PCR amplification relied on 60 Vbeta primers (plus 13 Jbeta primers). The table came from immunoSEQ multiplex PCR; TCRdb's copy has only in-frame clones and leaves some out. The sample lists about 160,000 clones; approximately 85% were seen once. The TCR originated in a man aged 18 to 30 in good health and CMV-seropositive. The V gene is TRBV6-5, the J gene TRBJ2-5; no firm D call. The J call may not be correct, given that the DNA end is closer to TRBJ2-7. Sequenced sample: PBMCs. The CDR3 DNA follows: TGTGCCAGCAGTTACTCGGCAAGGAGAAGCTACGAGCAGTACTTC. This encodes CASSYSARRSYEQYF.